Below, 28 T cell receptor beta chains from the same sample are listed, as sequenced in a study of blood T cell repertoires in COVID-19. The repertoire was sequenced with immunoSEQ multiplex PCR; TCRdb's copy has only in-frame clones and lacks some. The sample includes around 190,000 clones, around 83% of them seen just once. The sample was peripheral blood. The receptors here all came from a woman older than 75 with acute or convalescent COVID-19.

The rearrangement links TRBV6-2 or TRBV6-3 to TRBJ2-7; TRBD2 is a possible D gene (6 bases). CDR1 is MNHEY and CDR2 is SVGEGT in the germline V gene. V gave up 0 bases and J gave up 2 bases, with 20 bases separating them. The length of the CDR3 is 18 residues. This CDR3 reads CASSYSGPLEGGPYEQYF. The CDR3 nucleotides read TGTGCCAGCAGTTACTCAGGGCCGCTGGAAGGAGGGCCCTACGAGCAGTACTTC.

CDR3 DNA: TGTGCCAGCTCACCAATCGACCGGGGAGAGACCCAGTACTTC. Translating it yields CASSPIDRGETQYF. The V call is TRBV18, the J call TRBJ2-5, with D tentatively TRBD2 (5 bases). The CDR3 covers 14 residues. Germline V gives CDR1 KGHSH, CDR2 LQKENI. V lost 2 bases and J lost 4, with 11 bases in between.

The chain employs TRBV28 and TRBJ1-4; 8 nucleotides match TRBD1. The ends lost 9 bases at V and 7 bases at J; junction bases unmatched: 7. Germline assignment: CDR1 MDHEN and CDR2 SYDVKM. The CDR3 totals 13 residues. DNA of the CDR3: TGTGCCAGTCGGGCCAGGGGGCCTGAAAAACTGTTTTTT. It translates to CASRARGPEKLFF.

This chain links TRBV18 with TRBJ1-6; TRBD1 matches at 11 bases. The germline V gene encodes CDR1 KGHSH and CDR2 LQKENI. After removal of 4 bases from V and 7 bases from J, the junction contained 6 bases not matched to a gene. CDR3 length equals 16 residues. The CDR3 DNA sequence: TGTGCCAGCTCACAGAACCGGGACAGGGGGAATTCACCCCTCCACTTT. Protein sequence: CASSQNRDRGNSPLHF.

CDR3 in amino acids: CASSYFPADSYGYTF. CDR3 bases: TGTGCCAGCAGTTACTTTCCCGCAGACAGCTATGGCTACACCTTC. The chain uses TRBV6-5 and TRBJ1-2; the D gene is possibly TRBD1 (5 bases). V was pared by 1 base and J by 4 bases, with 13 bases between. The CDR3 has 15 amino acids. Per the germline V gene, CDR1 is MNHEY and CDR2 is SVGAGI.

The rearrangement joins TRBV7-3 to TRBJ2-3; 11 bases align to TRBD2. This CDR3 is built from 14 residues. Germline trimming cut 5 bases from V and 10 bases from J; bases unmatched to any gene: 8. Germline V gene data show CDR1 as SGHTA and CDR2 as FQGTGA. CDR3 nucleotides: TGTGCCAGCAGCCCGCCGGGGACTAGCGGCCCGCAGTATTTT. Protein product: CASSPPGTSGPQYF.

The V and J genes are TRBV5-1 and TRBJ1-2; 9 bases are shared with TRBD1. The CDR3 loop spans 13 amino acids. Germline V lookup: CDR1 SGHRS, CDR2 YFSETQ. J lost 5 bases, V lost 4 bases, and 3 bases had no gene match. The CDR3 DNA sequence: TGCGCCAGCAGCATCGGGACAGGGTATGGCTACACCTTC. Its protein product is CASSIGTGYGYTF.

V usage is TRBV5-1 and J usage is TRBJ2-1; perhaps TRBD2 as D (6 bases). Germline V gene data show CDR1 as SGHRS and CDR2 as YFSETQ. CDR3 length: 15 amino acids. The germline V and J ends were trimmed by 0 bases and 6 bases, with 13 bases remaining between them. Here the CDR3 DNA reads TGCGCCAGCAGCTTGGCCTTGGCTAGCGCCAATGAGCAGTTCTTC. It specifies CASSLALASANEQFF.

This clone appeared a few times. The chain joins TRBV2 to TRBJ2-7; 10 bases align to TRBD2. V lost 5 bases and J lost 5; bases outside the gene matches: 6. CDR1 is SNHLY, CDR2 FYNNEI, per germline. The CDR3 runs 14 residues. The CDR3 loop reads CASSTAGGAHEQYF. In DNA form, the CDR3 reads TGTGCCAGCAGTACAGCGGGAGGGGCCCACGAGCAGTACTTC.

The rearrangement uses TRBV15 and TRBJ2-5; TRBD1 agrees at 7 bases. Germline V gene lookup returns CDR1 LNHNV and CDR2 YYDKDF (reference sequence). Losses at the gene ends were 0 bases for V and 5 bases for J; bases not matched to a gene: 3. This CDR3 region has 14 residues. The CDR3 DNA sequence: TGTGCCACCAGCAGAGATGACAGGGTTGAGACCCAGTACTTC. Encoded protein: CATSRDDRVETQYF.

The J gene is TRBJ2-1, the V gene TRBV5-1; 7 bases are a match to TRBD2. The germline CDR1 and CDR2 sequences are SGHRS and YFSETQ. V shed 6 bases and J 8 bases; nucleotides not matched to a gene: 8. This CDR3 contains 13 residues. The CDR3 loop is CASMQRDRDEQFF. CDR3 DNA: TGCGCCAGCATGCAGCGGGATAGGGATGAGCAGTTCTTC.

The chain joins TRBV3-1 (or the pseudogene TRBV3-2) to TRBJ2-1; maybe TRBD2 (6 bases). Germline CDR1 and CDR2: LGHDT and YNNKEL (reference sequence). V gave up 2 bases and J gave up 7 bases, with 18 bases separating them. The CDR3 contains 16 residues. The CDR3 sequence is CASSQQYVGGGNEQFF. In nucleotides, the CDR3 is TGTGCCAGCAGCCAACAGTACGTGGGAGGAGGGAATGAGCAGTTCTTC.

This chain links TRBV5-1 with TRBJ1-3; D is perhaps TRBD1 (5 bases). The CDR3 runs 14 residues. Germline V gene sequence: CDR1 SGHRS, CDR2 YFSETQ. V was pared by 0 bases and J by 2 bases, with 6 bases between. The CDR3 DNA follows: TGCGCCAGCAGCTTGGTAGGGGCTGGAAACACCATATATTTT. It translates to CASSLVGAGNTIYF.

The V and J genes are TRBV30 and TRBJ1-2; D is possibly TRBD1 (5 bases). Germline assignment: CDR1 GTSNPN and CDR2 SVGIG (reference sequence). The CDR3 is made up of 12 amino acids. V was shortened by 3 bases and J by 5 bases, with 10 bases between the two germline ends. The CDR3 DNA reads as TGTGCCTGGAGCGACAGATCTTATGGCTACACCTTC. The encoded protein is CAWSDRSYGYTF.

This chain connects TRBV7-3 to TRBJ2-2; the match to TRBD2 covers 9 bases. The CDR3 runs 17 residues. The V segment lost 4 bases and the J segment 2 bases; nucleotides outside the gene matches: 8. Germline lookup yields CDR1 SGHTA and CDR2 FQGTGA. The CDR3 DNA follows: TGTGCCAGCAGCTCGATTAGCGGGAGAGCCAACACCGGGGAGCTGTTTTTT. It encodes CASSSISGRANTGELFF.

In its sample, this clone was seen a few times. J is TRBJ1-2 and V is TRBV4-2, with a possible D match to TRBD1 (6 bases). This CDR3 has 16 residues. Trimming left V 0 bases short and J 6 bases short, with 17 bases between. Germline CDR1 is LGHNA and CDR2 is YNFKEQ. This CDR3 reads CASSQEGTRGIDGYTF. In DNA, the CDR3 is TGTGCCAGCAGCCAAGAGGGGACCAGGGGCATCGATGGCTACACCTTC.

The chain combines TRBV30 with TRBJ2-1; D possibly corresponds to TRBD2 (5 bases). Trimming stripped 5 bases from V and 5 bases from J, with 16 bases between. CDR3 length: 14 amino acids. Germline V gene sequence: CDR1 GTSNPN, CDR2 SVGIG (reference sequence). The CDR3 nucleotides read TGTGCCTGGCAAACCGGCGGGTTCAACAATGAGCAGTTCTTC. Translating gives CAWQTGGFNNEQFF.

This chain joins TRBV5-1 and TRBJ2-1; 11 nucleotides agree with TRBD2. The CDR3 sequence is 17 residues long. After removal of 4 bases from V and 1 base from J, the junction contained 7 bases not matched to a gene. CDR1 SGHRS and CDR2 YFSETQ come from the germline V gene. The CDR3 nucleotides read TGCGCCAGCAGCCCCCTAGCGGGAGGTGCGTCCTACAATGAGCAGTTCTTC. Protein: CASSPLAGGASYNEQFF.

CDR3 sequence (DNA): TGTGCCAGCTCACCAAGCCGGGAGGGGTTCGGCAATGAGCAGTTCTTC. This gives the protein CASSPSREGFGNEQFF. V and J are TRBV18 and TRBJ2-1, with 8 bases aligning to TRBD2. Germline V gene sequence: CDR1 KGHSH, CDR2 LQKENI. The CDR3 runs to 16 residues. V gave up 2 bases and J gave up 6 bases; unmatched junction bases: 9.

The J gene is TRBJ1-4, the V gene TRBV18; no definite D call. Germline V gives CDR1 KGHSH, CDR2 LQKENI. The CDR3 covers 15 residues. Deletions cut 1 base from V and 4 bases from J, with 10 bases between. The CDR3 loop is CASSPREGGNEKLFF. The CDR3 nucleotides are TGTGCCAGCTCACCACGGGAGGGCGGTAATGAAAAACTGTTTTTT.

The chain links TRBV7-3 to TRBJ2-2; 7 positions agree with TRBD2. V was pared by 5 bases and J by 2 bases, with 5 bases of the junction left unmatched. Germline CDR1 SGHTA, CDR2 FQGTGA. There are 15 residues in the CDR3. CDR3 DNA sequence: TGTGCCAGCAGCGTTCGGACTAGTAACACCGGGGAGCTGTTTTTT. It is translated as CASSVRTSNTGELFF. The complete variable domain, with remaining parts taken from reference TRBV7-3 and TRBJ2-2, reads GAGVSQTPSNKVTEKGKYVELRCDPISGHTALYWYRQSLGQGPEFLIYFQGTGAADDSGLPNDRFFAVRPEGSVSTLKIQRTERGDSAVYLCASSVRTSNTGELFFGEGSRLTVL.

The chain is built from TRBV2 and TRBJ2-7; perhaps TRBD1 as D (6 bases). The ends were cut back, 1 base at V and 7 bases at J, with 14 bases in the middle. Germline loops: CDR1 SNHLY, CDR2 FYNNEI. The CDR3 extends over 14 amino acids. Here the CDR3 reads CASSEVTGPREQYF. DNA for the CDR3: TGTGCCAGCAGTGAAGTCACAGGGCCGAGGGAGCAGTACTTC.

The chain links TRBV6-5 to TRBJ2-3; 10 nucleotides line up with TRBD2. Germline CDR1 MNHEY, CDR2 SVGAGI. V shed 2 bases, J shed 8 bases, and the junction held 1 base outside the gene matches. The CDR3 is 13 residues long. CDR3 bases: TGTGCCAGCAGTTACGGACTAGCGGTTACGCAGTATTTT. It translates to CASSYGLAVTQYF.

V gene TRBV7-2 combines with J gene TRBJ1-6; weak D call: TRBD1 (5 bases). Trimming removed 3 bases at V and 10 bases at J, with 13 bases between. This CDR3 contains 14 residues. In germline, CDR1 is SGHTA, CDR2 FQGNSA. The CDR3 region has the DNA TGTGCCAGCAGCTTGTTCAGGGAACTCTCACCCCTCCACTTT. Translation: CASSLFRELSPLHF.

This rearrangement joins TRBV29-1 to TRBJ2-3; 10 bases are a match to TRBD1. The germline gives CDR1 SQVTM, CDR2 ANQGSEA. The CDR3 consists of 14 residues. V trimming: 7 bases; J trimming: 2 bases; junction bases outside the gene matches: 6. Here the CDR3 DNA reads TGCAGCGCTGGGGACAGGGGATTCACAGATACGCAGTATTTT. Protein product: CSAGDRGFTDTQYF.

This clone was recorded a few times. The gene calls are TRBV7-2 and TRBJ2-7, with D tentatively TRBD2 (5 bases). With 5 bases removed from V and 13 bases from J, the gap between germline ends came to 15 bases. From germline, CDR1 is SGHTA and CDR2 FQGNSA. This CDR3 has 11 residues. As DNA, the CDR3 is TGTGCCAGCAGCCCCGGACTTTCCTTCTACTTC. Protein product: CASSPGLSFYF.

This chain connects TRBV4-3 to TRBJ2-7; perhaps TRBD2 as D (5 bases). With 0 bases removed from V and 0 bases from J, the gap between germline ends came to 12 bases. CDR1 is LGHNA and CDR2 is YSLEER in the germline V gene. This CDR3 region has 16 residues. The CDR3 DNA reads TGCGCCAGCAGCCAAGATCTAAAGGCGGGCTCCTACGAGCAGTACTTC. This codes for CASSQDLKAGSYEQYF.

J is TRBJ1-5 and V is TRBV6-5; D gene ambiguous. CDR3 size: 12 residues. Trimming removed 6 bases at V and 6 bases at J, with 9 bases between. Germline assignment: CDR1 MNHEY and CDR2 SVGAGI. CDR3 DNA: TGTGCCAGCAGCATGCCTAGTCAGCCCCAGCATTTT. Protein product: CASSMPSQPQHF.